This T cell receptor (beta chain) was documented in a study of CD8 T cells in Susac syndrome. Study as a whole: At blood draw, Susac syndrome patients were therapy-naive, on corticosteroids, or on intravenous immunoglobulin alone. Study-wide findings and caveats: Susac-specific public clones were found in total CD8+ and CD8+ TEMRA repertoires, numbering under 20 and five, respectively.

The V and J ends lost 7 bases and 6 bases respectively, with 16 bases between them. The germline V gene encodes CDR1 MNHEY and CDR2 SVGAGI. The CDR3 consists of 13 residues. This clonotype was observed once. The antigen remains unidentified. With random hexamers, about 0.45 to 1 ug RNA was reverse transcribed. Across 54 Vbeta and 13 Jbeta, immunoSEQ multiplex PCR amplified TCR beta CDR3. TCRdb reprocessed the immunoSEQ multiplex PCR reads via MiXCR and lists one record per CDR3 protein. This sample has tens of thousands of distinct CDR3 sequences; 93% occur once, and the top ten carry 0.55% to 0.7%. Sequencing used CD8+ T cells from PBMCs. This chain connects TRBV6-5 to TRBJ2-7, with D unresolved. This receptor was taken from a human donor with Susac syndrome. The CDR3 region is CASNPGSKSEQYF. DNA for the CDR3: TGTGCCAGCAATCCCGGGTCCAAGAGCGAGCAGTACTTC.